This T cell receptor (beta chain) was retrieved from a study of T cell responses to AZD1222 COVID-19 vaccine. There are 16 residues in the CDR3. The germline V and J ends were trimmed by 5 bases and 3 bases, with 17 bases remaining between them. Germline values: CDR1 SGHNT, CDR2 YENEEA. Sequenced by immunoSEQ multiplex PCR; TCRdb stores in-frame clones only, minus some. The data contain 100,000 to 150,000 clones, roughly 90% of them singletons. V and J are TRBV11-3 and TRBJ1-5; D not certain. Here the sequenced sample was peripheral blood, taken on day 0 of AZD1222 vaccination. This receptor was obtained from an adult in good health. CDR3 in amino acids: CASSPRIAGDNQPQHF. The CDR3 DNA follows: TGTGCCAGCAGCCCTAGAATTGCGGGTGACAATCAGCCCCAGCATTTT. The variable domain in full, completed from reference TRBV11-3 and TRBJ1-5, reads EAGVVQSPRYKIIEKKQPVAFWCNPISGHNTLYWYLQNLGQGPELLIRYENEEAVDDSQLPKDRFSAERLKGVDSTLKIQPAELGDSAVYLCASSPRIAGDNQPQHFGDGTRLSIL.